This T cell receptor (beta chain) was sequenced in a study of identical twins. Only a few counts were recorded for this clonotype. Between the trimmed V and J ends, which lost 5 bases and 5 bases, there was a span of 16 bases. The CDR3 totals 15 residues. Germline lookup yields CDR1 MDHEN and CDR2 SYDVKM. TCRdb reprocessed the 5' RACE reads with MiXCR, giving one entry per CDR3 protein. The sample contains 1,800,000 or so distinct CDR3 sequences, about 32% of which appear only once. The sequence was collected from a newborn girl in good health. V is TRBV28 and J is TRBJ2-1; D perhaps matches TRBD2 (6 bases). Sequences were obtained from cord blood. The CDR3 DNA reads as TGTGCCAGCAGTCCCGGCCCGTGGGGGGACAATGAGCAGTTCTTC. It yields the protein CASSPGPWGDNEQFF.